Shown below are 15 T cell receptor beta chains from a single sample sequenced in a study of radiotherapy plus CTLA-4 blockade in lung cancer (dated by TCRdb to between 2018 and 2020). Receptor libraries were prepared by the immunoSEQ multiplex PCR assay. Drawn from immuneACCESS, this table holds only the in-frame rearrangements with V and J called that TCRdb kept. Clones are partly lost; checked studies trace under half to an unresolved V gene and leave the rest unexplained. For this sample the table gives 40,000 or so clones, of which roughly 59% were detected only once. Approximately 18% of the sample goes to the ten largest clones. Sequenced here: peripheral blood, sampled from a patient treated with radiotherapy plus ipilimumab. The source is a human donor with non-small cell lung cancer who had a partial response to radiotherapy plus ipilimumab.

This clone was counted between two and nine times. The J gene is TRBJ1-2, the V gene TRBV27, with a weak D call TRBD1 (6 bases). CDR1 MNHEY and CDR2 SMNVEV come from the germline V gene (reference sequence). This CDR3 has 14 residues. Trimming removed 6 bases from V and 7 bases from J, with 18 bases in between. CDR3: CASSQGDIFGGYTF. The CDR3 DNA is TGTGCCAGCAGCCAAGGGGACATTTTTGGTGGCTACACCTTC.

The gene calls are TRBV19 and TRBJ2-7; D call uncertain. The germline V gene encodes CDR1 LNHDA and CDR2 SQIVND (reference sequence). Between the trimmed V and J ends, which lost 5 bases and 5 bases, there was a span of 22 bases. The CDR3 has 16 amino acids. This CDR3 is CASSPSAGEGLHEQYF. The CDR3 coding sequence is TGTGCCAGTAGTCCCAGCGCCGGAGAAGGATTGCACGAGCAGTACTTC.

This clone has a count of ten or more. This CDR3 is CASSDAGGDYGYTF. CDR3 DNA: TGTGCCAGCAGTGATGCAGGGGGCGACTATGGCTACACCTTC. The chain carries TRBV25-1 and TRBJ1-2; 8 positions match TRBD1. The CDR3 covers 14 residues. Germline values: CDR1 MGHDK, CDR2 SYGVNS. V lost 3 bases and J lost 3; bases outside the gene matches: 3.

The table lists this clone with a count of one. The chain employs TRBV5-1 and TRBJ2-7, with TRBD2 identical over 7 bases. The CDR3 sequence is 13 residues long. Germline V CDR1 and CDR2: SGHRS, YFSETQ. The J segment lost 3 bases and the V segment lost 6 bases, leaving 6 bases of the junction unmatched. CDR3 amino acids: CASNRAGDYEQYF. Written as DNA, the CDR3 is TGCGCCAGCAATCGGGCGGGGGACTACGAGCAGTACTTC.

V usage is TRBV27 and J usage is TRBJ2-1; D not resolved. CDR1 and CDR2 (germline): MNHEY, SMNVEV (reference sequence). Trimming stripped 4 bases from V and 5 bases from J, with 9 bases between. The CDR3 is 13 amino acids. The CDR3 DNA is TGTGCCAGCAGTTCCCTTAGTCACAATGAGCAGTTCTTC. Encoded protein: CASSSLSHNEQFF.

This clone was detected only a few times. The chain uses TRBV7-3 and TRBJ1-5, with unresolved D. From germline, CDR1 is SGHTA and CDR2 FQGTGA. V lost 3 bases, J lost 2 bases, and 14 bases lay in between. The CDR3 is 16 residues long. CDR3 nucleotide sequence: TGTGCCAGCAGCTTGAGAGGGAGTTGGGGCAATCAGCCCCAGCATTTT. This encodes CASSLRGSWGNQPQHF. Using reference TRBV7-3 and TRBJ1-5 for the parts outside the CDR3, the full variable domain is GAGVSQTPSNKVTEKGKYVELRCDPISGHTALYWYRQSLGQGPEFLIYFQGTGAADDSGLPNDRFFAVRPEGSVSTLKIQRTERGDSAVYLCASSLRGSWGNQPQHFGDGTRLSIL.

The chain is built from TRBV4-1 and TRBJ1-1; D is unclear. The CDR3 extends over 16 amino acids. V gave up 3 bases and J gave up 1 base, with 15 bases separating them. Looked up from germline, CDR1 is MGHRA and CDR2 is YSYEKL. In DNA form, the CDR3 reads TGCGCCAGCAGCCAGATCCTGGCGGCTTCGAACACTGAAGCTTTCTTT. Translating it yields CASSQILAASNTEAFF.

In DNA, the CDR3 is TGTGCCAGCAGCTTAGGCCAACTAAGGGGACAGGGGCGGACTGAAGCTTTCTTT. Protein: CASSLGQLRGQGRTEAFF. The V gene is TRBV13, the J gene TRBJ1-1; 10 nucleotides line up with TRBD1. Germline assignment: CDR1 PRHDT and CDR2 FYEKMQ (reference sequence). This CDR3 comprises 18 residues. The trim removed 0 bases at V and 5 bases at J, leaving 12 bases unmatched.

This clone turned up a few times. The V gene is TRBV6-5, the J gene TRBJ2-5; 8 positions match TRBD1. Trimming removed 6 bases from V and 2 bases from J; junction bases left unmatched: 8. Per germline, CDR1 MNHEY and CDR2 SVGAGI. The CDR3 totals 15 residues. The CDR3 region is CASRFQGAYQETQYF. As DNA, the CDR3 is TGTGCCAGCAGATTCCAGGGGGCCTATCAAGAGACCCAGTACTTC.

This chain uses TRBV19 with TRBJ1-1; D is perhaps TRBD1 (6 bases). Trimming took off 8 bases at V and 1 base at J, with 20 bases between the two ends. The CDR3 is 16 amino acids. The germline V gene has CDR1 LNHDA and CDR2 SQIVND (reference sequence). DNA of the CDR3: TGTGCCAGTCTCAAAAACCTCGGACAGAGGAACACTGAAGCTTTCTTT. Amino acid sequence: CASLKNLGQRNTEAFF.

The V call is TRBV5-1, the J call TRBJ2-3; TRBD2 matches 10 bases. The trim removed 2 bases at V and 2 bases at J, leaving 17 bases unmatched. The germline V gene encodes CDR1 SGHRS and CDR2 YFSETQ. The CDR3 length is 20 residues. The CDR3 coding sequence is TGCGCCAGCAGCTTATCCCCCCAGCACATAGCGGGAGGTAACACAGATACGCAGTATTTT. This codes for CASSLSPQHIAGGNTDTQYF.

This clone showed up many times. CDR3 DNA: TGCAGTGCTAGCTTTGCGGATACGCAGTATTTT. This codes for CSASFADTQYF. V and J are TRBV20-1 and TRBJ2-3; no reliable D call. CDR1 is DFQATT and CDR2 is SNEGSKA in the germline V gene (reference sequence). Trimming removed 3 bases from V and 6 bases from J, with 7 bases in between. There are 11 residues in the CDR3.

The table lists this clone with a few counts. V is TRBV10-3 and J is TRBJ1-6, with 7 nucleotides matching TRBD1. V lost 9 bases to trimming and J lost 10 bases; unmatched junction nucleotides: 12. This CDR3 comprises 14 residues. Germline CDR1 and CDR2: ENHRY and SYGVKD. The chain's CDR3 is CAITAGQTGSPLHF. The CDR3 nucleotides are TGTGCCATAACTGCGGGACAGACGGGCTCACCCCTCCACTTT.

In this sample, this clone turned up a few times. The rearrangement links TRBV9 to TRBJ2-3, with a weak D call TRBD2 (7 bases). Trimming removed 1 base at V and 5 bases at J, with 14 bases between. Germline V gene data show CDR1 as SGDLS and CDR2 as YYNGEE. The length of the CDR3 is 15 residues. CDR3 residues: CASSVNGGLEDTQYF. CDR3 DNA: TGTGCCAGCAGCGTAAACGGGGGGCTCGAAGATACGCAGTATTTT.

This clone showed up many times. The chain uses TRBV7-2 and TRBJ1-1, with D unresolved. The V end lost 5 bases, the J end lost 5 bases, and 15 bases lay between the germline ends. In germline, CDR1 is SGHTA, CDR2 FQGNSA. This CDR3 spans 14 amino acids. This CDR3 reads CASSKAGIATEAFF. CDR3 DNA sequence: TGTGCCAGCAGCAAAGCAGGAATTGCGACTGAAGCTTTCTTT.